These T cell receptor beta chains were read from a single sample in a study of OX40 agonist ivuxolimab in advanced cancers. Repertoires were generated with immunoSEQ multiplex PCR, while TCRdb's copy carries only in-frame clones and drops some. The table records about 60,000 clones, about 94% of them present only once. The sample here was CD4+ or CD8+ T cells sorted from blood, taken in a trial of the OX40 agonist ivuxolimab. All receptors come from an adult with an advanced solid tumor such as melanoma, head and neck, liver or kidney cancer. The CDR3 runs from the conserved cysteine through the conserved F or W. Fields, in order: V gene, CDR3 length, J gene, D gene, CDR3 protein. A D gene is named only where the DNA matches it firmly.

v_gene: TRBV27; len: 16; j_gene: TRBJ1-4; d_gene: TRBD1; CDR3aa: CASSIGTGLGEEKLFF
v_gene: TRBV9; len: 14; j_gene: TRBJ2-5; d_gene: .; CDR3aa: CASSVPGVQETQYF
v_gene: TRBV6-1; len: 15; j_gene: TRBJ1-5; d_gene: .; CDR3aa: CASSPWTHSNQPQHF
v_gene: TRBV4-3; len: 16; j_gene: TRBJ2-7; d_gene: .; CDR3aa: CASSQGYRALSYEQYF
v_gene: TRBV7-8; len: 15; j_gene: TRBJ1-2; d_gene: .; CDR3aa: CASSLAPQSYYGYTF
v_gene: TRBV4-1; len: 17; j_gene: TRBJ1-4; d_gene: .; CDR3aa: CASSLLQGWETNEKLFF
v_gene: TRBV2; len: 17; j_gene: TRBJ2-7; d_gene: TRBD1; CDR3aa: CASSESPGGVLSYEQYF
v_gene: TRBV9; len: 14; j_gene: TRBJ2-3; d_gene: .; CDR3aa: CASSGRGEPDTQYF
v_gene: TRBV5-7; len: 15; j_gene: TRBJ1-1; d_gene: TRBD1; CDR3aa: CASSRGQGMNTEAFF
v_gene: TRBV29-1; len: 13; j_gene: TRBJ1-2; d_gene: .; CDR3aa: CSVDERSFYGYTF
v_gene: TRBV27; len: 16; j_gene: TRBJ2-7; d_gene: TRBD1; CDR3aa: CASSLSVPGQGYEQYF